This T cell receptor beta chain originates from a study of T cell changes during pregnancy in multiple sclerosis. Assay: immunoSEQ multiplex PCR; the TCRdb copy retains only in-frame clones and omits some. The table lists tens of thousands of clones, approximately 89% of them singletons. CDR1 and CDR2 (germline): WNHNN, SYGVQD (reference sequence). The CDR3 length is 13 residues. The V segment lost 4 bases and the J segment 4 bases; nucleotides outside the gene matches: 2. This sequence joins TRBV10-1 and TRBJ2-3; 7 bases map to TRBD1. Specimen: peripheral blood, collected after pregnancy. This sequence was found in a female donor with multiple sclerosis, enrolled in a pregnancy study. CDR3 coding DNA: TGCGCCAGCAGTGCAACAGGGGCAGATACGCAGTATTTT. It encodes CASSATGADTQYF.